These 27 T cell receptor beta chains were all obtained from the same sample, sequenced in a study of OX40 agonist ivuxolimab in advanced cancers. Assay used: immunoSEQ multiplex PCR; TCRdb lists only in-frame clones, some missing. The sample has fewer than 15,000 clones, around two thirds seen once. This specimen consisted of CD4+ or CD8+ T cells sorted from blood, obtained in a trial of the OX40 agonist ivuxolimab. These receptors originate from an adult with an advanced solid tumor such as melanoma, head and neck, liver or kidney cancer.

This chain connects TRBV6-5 to TRBJ2-1, with 7 bases matching TRBD2. The V segment lost 5 bases and the J segment 0 bases; nucleotides outside the gene matches: 4. This CDR3 spans 15 amino acids. Germline-derived CDR1 and CDR2 are MNHEY and SVGAGI. CDR3 in amino acids: CASSTSASSYNEQFF. The CDR3 coding sequence is TGTGCCAGCAGTACTAGCGCGAGCTCCTACAATGAGCAGTTCTTC.

The CDR3 region has the DNA TGTGCCAGCAGTGCGGGGTCGGGGCTCGAGCAGTACTTC. Its protein product is CASSAGSGLEQYF. V and J are TRBV27 and TRBJ2-7, with D perhaps matching TRBD2 (6 bases). The CDR3 covers 13 residues. The V end lost 5 bases, the J end lost 6 bases, and 14 bases lay between the germline ends. In germline, CDR1 is MNHEY, CDR2 SMNVEV (reference sequence).

This chain connects TRBV7-2 to TRBJ2-3, with D possibly matching TRBD2 (6 bases). V lost 2 bases and J 4 bases, leaving 16 bases between the germline ends. Germline CDR1 is SGHTA and CDR2 is FQGNSA. The CDR3 extends over 16 amino acids. The CDR3, as DNA: TGTGCCAGCAGCTTACCAGCTAGCGAGGTCGCAGATACGCAGTATTTT. Translating it yields CASSLPASEVADTQYF.

The rearrangement links TRBV27 to TRBJ2-2, with unresolved D. Trimming pared 2 bases from V and 5 bases from J, leaving 15 bases between. CDR3 length: 16 amino acids. CDR1 and CDR2 from the germline V gene are MNHEY and SMNVEV (reference sequence). The CDR3 protein is CASSLKGLGLTGELFF. The CDR3, as DNA: TGTGCCAGCAGTTTAAAGGGTTTGGGGTTGACCGGGGAGCTGTTTTTT.

Worth noting for this clone: The junction departs from the called germline gene at one end, perhaps through a read error. This chain uses TRBV6-5 with TRBJ2-7; no clear D. CDR1 is MNHEY, CDR2 SVGAGI, per germline. CDR3 length equals 12 residues. CDR3 DNA sequence: TGCGCCAGCAGTGAGTACCCCTACGAGCAGTACTTC. It codes for CASSEYPYEQYF.

The chain joins TRBV28 to TRBJ2-3; 8 bases line up with TRBD1. The CDR3 loop spans 14 amino acids. The ends lost 7 bases at V and 5 bases at J; junction bases unmatched: 8. Germline CDR1 MDHEN, CDR2 SYDVKM. The CDR3 loop reads CASNEDRAEDTQYF. CDR3 coding DNA: TGTGCCAGCAATGAGGACAGGGCCGAAGATACGCAGTATTTT.

The V call is TRBV2, the J call TRBJ2-7; TRBD2 aligns across 7 bases. V trimming: 6 bases; J trimming: 7 bases; junction bases outside the gene matches: 15. Germline lookup yields CDR1 SNHLY and CDR2 FYNNEI. The CDR3 extends over 15 amino acids. The CDR3 region is CASRMGAGYESEQYF. As DNA, the CDR3 is TGTGCCAGCAGAATGGGAGCGGGATACGAGTCGGAGCAGTACTTC. Together with reference TRBV2 and TRBJ2-7, the CDR3 gives the full variable domain: EPEVTQTPSHQVTQMGQEVILRCVPISNHLYFYWYRQILGQKVEFLVSFYNNEISEKSEIFDDQFSVERPDGSNFTLKIRSTKLEDSAMYFCASRMGAGYESEQYFGPGTRLTVT.

The chain is built from TRBV11-2 and TRBJ2-5, with TRBD2 matching over 10 bases. Germline V gene sequence: CDR1 SGHAT, CDR2 FQNNGV. Trimming cost V 8 bases and J 4 bases; bases outside gene matches: 10. The CDR3 spans 15 residues. The CDR3: CASALLAGLVETQYF. DNA of the CDR3: TGTGCCAGCGCCTTACTAGCGGGATTAGTAGAGACCCAGTACTTC.

The V and J genes are TRBV6-1 and TRBJ2-3, with a weak D call TRBD2 (7 bases). Trimming shortened V by 3 bases and J by 4 bases, and 8 bases separated the two germline ends. Germline CDR1 reads MNHNS; CDR2 reads SASEGT. This CDR3 spans 13 amino acids. In nucleotides, the CDR3 is TGTGCCAGCAGTGAGGGGGGGCCAGATACGCAGTATTTT. Translating it yields CASSEGGPDTQYF.

CDR3: CASSRWTTPTDTQYF. CDR3 bases: TGCGCCAGCAGCCGCTGGACTACCCCCACAGATACGCAGTATTTT. The chain joins TRBV4-1 to TRBJ2-3; a weak D match, TRBD2 (6 bases). V lost 4 bases and J lost 2, with 13 bases in between. This CDR3 is built from 15 residues. The V gene's germline CDR1 is MGHRA and CDR2 YSYEKL.

The V call is TRBV28, the J call TRBJ2-4; D ambiguous. Germline CDR1 MDHEN, CDR2 SYDVKM. V shed 4 bases and J shed 0 bases, with 4 bases lying between them. The CDR3 runs 13 residues. The CDR3 DNA follows: TGTGCCAGCAGTTCCCGAGCCAAAAACATTCAGTACTTC. Its translation: CASSSRAKNIQYF.

The chain is built from TRBV7-8 and TRBJ2-3; 9 nucleotides align to TRBD2. Germline CDR1 and CDR2: SGHVS and FQNEAQ. The length of the CDR3 is 16 residues. Trimming took 4 bases from V and 1 from J; bases not matched to a gene: 6. CDR3 in amino acids: CASSSREGRRTDTQYF. The CDR3 bases are TGTGCCAGCAGCTCGCGGGAGGGAAGGCGCACAGATACGCAGTATTTT. Supplemented by reference TRBV7-8 and TRBJ2-3, the full variable domain reads GAGVSQSPRYKVAKRGQDVALRCDPISGHVSLFWYQQALGQGPEFLTYFQNEAQLDKSGLPSDRFFAERPEGSVSTLKIQRTQQEDSAVYLCASSSREGRRTDTQYFGPGTRLTVL.

V usage is TRBV7-9 and J usage is TRBJ1-5; no clear D gene. The CDR3 length is 14 residues. V lost 6 bases and J 2 bases, leaving 11 bases between the germline ends. The germline V gene encodes CDR1 SEHNR and CDR2 FQNEAQ (reference sequence). The CDR3 DNA reads as TGTGCCAGCAGTACTTTAGGAGGCAATCAGCCCCAGCATTTT. Residues: CASSTLGGNQPQHF.

The rearrangement uses TRBV7-9 and TRBJ2-2; no clear D gene. V lost 5 bases and J 0 bases, leaving 10 bases between the germline ends. This CDR3 is built from 15 residues. Germline CDR1 reads SEHNR; CDR2 reads FQNEAQ (reference sequence). CDR3 region: CASSPYPPNTGELFF. As DNA, the CDR3 is TGTGCCAGCAGCCCATACCCTCCGAACACCGGGGAGCTGTTTTTT.

This clone is medium-sized in the sample. The gene calls are TRBV5-3 and TRBJ1-2, with D perhaps matching TRBD1 (5 bases). TRBV5-3 is an ORF for which the function is uncertain. The CDR3 length is 13 residues. The V end lost 4 bases, the J end lost 7 bases, and 14 bases lay between the germline ends. CDR3 loop: CARSLRAGCGYTF. CDR3 nucleotide sequence: TGTGCCAGAAGCCTCAGGGCTGGCTGTGGCTACACCTTC.

The chain couples TRBV7-2 to TRBJ2-2; the match to TRBD2 covers 12 bases. Germline V gene lookup returns CDR1 SGHTA and CDR2 FQGNSA. The CDR3 is 19 amino acids. V dropped 3 bases and J dropped 2; count of bases not matched to a gene: 10. The CDR3 bases are TGTGCCAGCAGCTTCCCAAGGACTAGCGGGATTTATAACACCGGGGAGCTGTTTTTT. Amino acid sequence: CASSFPRTSGIYNTGELFF.

For the CDR3, the DNA is TGTGCCAGCAGTTCAGCAGGTACTAGCACAGATACGCAGTATTTT. It is translated as CASSSAGTSTDTQYF. This chain links TRBV6-5 with TRBJ2-3; D is unresolved. The CDR3 runs to 15 residues. The V gene lost 4 bases and the J gene lost 0 bases, with 11 bases spanning the gap. Germline V gene data show CDR1 as MNHEY and CDR2 as SVGAGI.

The chain carries TRBV30 and TRBJ2-1; TRBD2 is a possible D gene (7 bases). The CDR3 spans 15 residues. CDR1 and CDR2 from the germline V gene are GTSNPN and SVGIG (reference sequence). The V end was cut by 4 bases, the J end by 4 bases, with 17 bases between. In nucleotides, the CDR3 is TGTGCCTGGACCGAGACGGGGGGCTTTTACAATGAGCAGTTCTTC. Translation: CAWTETGGFYNEQFF. Full variable domain (missing parts from reference TRBV30 and TRBJ2-1): SQTIHQWPATLVQPVGSPLSLECTVEGTSNPNLYWYRQAAGRGLQLLFYSVGIGQISSEVPQNLSASRPQDRQFILSSKKLLLSDSGFYLCAWTETGGFYNEQFFGPGTRLTVL.

This clone turned up a few times. The V call is TRBV6-5, the J call TRBJ1-1; maybe TRBD1 (6 bases). CDR1 MNHEY and CDR2 SVGAGI come from the germline V gene. The germline V and J ends were trimmed by 4 bases and 4 bases, with 10 bases remaining between them. There are 13 residues in the CDR3. CDR3 DNA sequence: TGTGCCAGCAGTTTTCAGGGGAGCACTGAAGCTTTCTTT. This gives the protein CASSFQGSTEAFF.

The V gene is TRBV13, the J gene TRBJ2-7, with D perhaps matching TRBD2 (5 bases). CDR1 and CDR2 (germline): PRHDT, FYEKMQ (reference sequence). The ends were cut back, 10 bases at V and 0 bases at J, with 13 bases in the middle. The CDR3 is 13 amino acids. The CDR3 nucleotides are TGTGCCACCCTAGCTAATCCCTCCTACGAGCAGTACTTC. Translated: CATLANPSYEQYF.

The chain employs TRBV4-1 and TRBJ1-1; D is undetermined. Germline loops: CDR1 MGHRA, CDR2 YSYEKL. This CDR3 has 14 residues. V gave up 3 bases and J gave up 8 bases, with 16 bases separating them. CDR3 DNA: TGCGCCAGCAGCCACATGACACTCTTCAGGGAAGCTTTCTTT. This translates into CASSHMTLFREAFF.

This chain connects TRBV7-6 to TRBJ2-6; D is unresolved. Germline CDR1 is SGHVS and CDR2 is FNYEAQ. The CDR3 loop spans 16 amino acids. V lost 4 bases to trimming and J lost 0 bases, with 10 bases between them. The CDR3 DNA follows: TGTGCCAGCAGCTCCGCCCCAGGCTCTGGGGCCAACGTCCTGACTTTC. It yields the protein CASSSAPGSGANVLTF.

The chain combines TRBV7-9 with TRBJ2-2; no clear D. V was clipped by 4 bases and J by 6 bases, with 3 bases between them. From germline, CDR1 is SEHNR and CDR2 FQNEAQ (reference sequence). The CDR3 is made up of 11 amino acids. CDR3 in amino acids: CASSYSGELFF. Here the CDR3 DNA reads TGTGCCAGCAGCTATTCCGGGGAGCTGTTTTTT.

This clone was seen a single time. CDR3 region: CASSLELSGDSSYEQYF. The CDR3 region has the DNA TGTGCCAGCAGCTTAGAGCTTAGTGGGGACAGCTCCTACGAGCAGTACTTC. The chain employs TRBV13 and TRBJ2-7; 7 nucleotides line up with TRBD1. There are 17 residues in the CDR3. Germline V gene lookup returns CDR1 PRHDT and CDR2 FYEKMQ (reference sequence). Trimming at V came to 1 base and at J to 0 bases, leaving 9 bases not matched to a gene.

This clone came up once. The rearrangement links TRBV4-2 to TRBJ2-1; 10 bases fit TRBD2. The CDR3 loop spans 20 amino acids. The V and J ends lost 0 bases and 0 bases, in that order; junction bases with no gene match: 11. Per germline, CDR1 LGHNA and CDR2 YNFKEQ. The CDR3 coding sequence is TGTGCCAGCAGCCAAGAGCTCACTAGCGGGACCCTGAGCTCCTACAATGAGCAGTTCTTC. Residues: CASSQELTSGTLSSYNEQFF.

The V and J genes are TRBV28 and TRBJ2-7; 10 bases align to TRBD1. CDR1 and CDR2 from the germline V gene are MDHEN and SYDVKM. V shed 3 bases and J 2 bases; nucleotides not matched to a gene: 4. The length of the CDR3 is 15 residues. This CDR3 is CASSFTGTGAYEQYF. As DNA, the CDR3 is TGTGCCAGCAGTTTTACCGGGACAGGGGCCTACGAGCAGTACTTC.

V gene TRBV19 combines with J gene TRBJ2-3; 8 bases are a match to TRBD2. V shed 3 bases and J 4 bases; nucleotides not matched to a gene: 15. Germline lookup yields CDR1 LNHDA and CDR2 SQIVND (reference sequence). The CDR3 loop spans 18 amino acids. CDR3 nucleotide sequence: TGTGCCAGTAGTATTGGAGTGGGGAGCGGGAGTGCGGCAGATACGCAGTATTTT. Protein product: CASSIGVGSGSAADTQYF.